Shown below are 26 T cell receptor beta chains from a single sample sequenced in a study of blood T cell repertoires in COVID-19. TCRdb keeps only in-frame clones here, not all; method: immunoSEQ multiplex PCR. The data show some 110,000 clones, more than 60% seen once. The sequenced sample consisted of peripheral blood. These receptors were taken from a man between 45 and 60 years old with acute or convalescent COVID-19.

A single count supports this clone. This chain joins TRBV5-1 and TRBJ2-1, with unresolved D. V was pared by 1 base and J by 6 bases, with 5 bases between. The CDR3 has 12 residues. Germline V gives CDR1 SGHRS, CDR2 YFSETQ. The CDR3 region is CASSLPLNEQFF. In DNA form, the CDR3 reads TGCGCCAGCAGCTTGCCACTCAATGAGCAGTTCTTC.

The rearrangement uses TRBV27 and TRBJ1-2, with D possibly matching TRBD1 (6 bases). CDR1 and CDR2 (germline): MNHEY, SMNVEV (reference sequence). The CDR3 is 15 residues long. V was clipped by 6 bases and J by 4 bases, with 18 bases between them. The CDR3 DNA is TGTGCCAGCAGCCCTAGGACAGAAGTTCTCTATGGCTACACCTTC. Translated, it gives CASSPRTEVLYGYTF.

This clone was counted a single time. V gene TRBV19 combines with J gene TRBJ2-5; D is undetermined. Germline loops: CDR1 LNHDA, CDR2 SQIVND (reference sequence). Trimming took 6 bases from V and 1 from J, leaving 9 bases between them. The CDR3 extends over 13 amino acids. In nucleotides, the CDR3 is TGTGCCAGTAGCCTACAGCTCCAAGAGACCCAGTACTTC. Translation: CASSLQLQETQYF.

The CDR3 loop reads CASSQRTGRETQYF. CDR3 nucleotides: TGTGCCAGCAGCCAAAGGACAGGTCGAGAGACCCAGTACTTC. The chain has TRBV7-7 and TRBJ2-5; 7 bases are shared with TRBD1. Looked up from germline, CDR1 is SSHAT and CDR2 is FNYEAQ (reference sequence). CDR3 length: 14 amino acids. V trimming: 5 bases; J trimming: 4 bases; junction bases outside the gene matches: 7.

The rearrangement uses TRBV5-1 and TRBJ2-1; 9 bases line up with TRBD2. CDR1 and CDR2 (germline): SGHRS, YFSETQ. Trimming removed 0 bases from V and 2 bases from J; junction bases left unmatched: 3. This CDR3 has 16 amino acids. For the CDR3, the DNA is TGCGCCAGCAGCTTGGGGCGGGGGGGGCCCTACAATGAGCAGTTCTTC. Amino acids: CASSLGRGGPYNEQFF.

This clone has only a few counts. Here the CDR3 reads CASSAGQGRGYTF. The CDR3 coding sequence is TGTGCCAGCAGCGCTGGACAGGGGAGAGGCTACACCTTC. The chain recombines TRBV11-2 with TRBJ1-2, with 9 bases fitting TRBD1. The CDR3 covers 13 residues. The V gene end was trimmed by 5 bases and the J gene end by 8 bases; junction bases not matched to a gene: 6. CDR1 SGHAT and CDR2 FQNNGV come from the germline V gene. Full variable domain (outside the CDR3, taken from reference TRBV11-2 and TRBJ1-2): EAGVAQSPRYKIIEKRQSVAFWCNPISGHATLYWYQQILGQGPKLLIQFQNNGVVDDSQLPKDRFSAERLKGVDSTLKIQPAKLEDSAVYLCASSAGQGRGYTFGSGTRLTVV.

In its sample, this clone was seen a few times. J is TRBJ1-6 and V is TRBV5-4, with D perhaps TRBD1 (6 bases). The CDR3 runs to 16 residues. Trimming pared 10 bases from V and 5 bases from J, leaving 22 bases between. Germline V gene data show CDR1 as SGHNT and CDR2 as YYREEE (reference sequence). The CDR3 here is CAPMSRGPPNNSPLHF. CDR3 coding DNA: TGTGCCCCGATGTCCAGGGGTCCCCCTAATAATTCACCCCTCCACTTT.

This chain joins TRBV10-2 and TRBJ2-7, with 12 bases lining up with TRBD2. The ends lost 7 bases at V and 7 bases at J; junction bases unmatched: 8. The CDR3 totals 14 residues. Germline V gives CDR1 WSHSY, CDR2 SAAADI. As DNA, the CDR3 is TGCGCCAGCACTATGACTAGCGGGAGATTAGAGCAGTACTTC. Translating gives CASTMTSGRLEQYF.

The chain has TRBV27 and TRBJ1-6; D perhaps matches TRBD1 (6 bases). Germline CDR1 and CDR2: MNHEY and SMNVEV (reference sequence). V lost 5 bases and J lost 10, with 12 bases in between. The CDR3 spans 13 residues. CDR3 in amino acids: CASSPQGRSPLHF. In DNA, the CDR3 is TGTGCCAGCAGTCCACAGGGAAGGTCACCCCTCCACTTT.

The J gene is TRBJ1-6, the V gene TRBV2; the D is unclear. Germline V gene data show CDR1 as SNHLY and CDR2 as FYNNEI. Trimming stripped 4 bases from V and 5 bases from J, with 3 bases between. The CDR3 spans 12 residues. The CDR3 here is CASSADNSPLHF. CDR3 coding DNA: TGTGCCAGCAGTGCGGATAATTCACCCCTCCACTTT.

The chain links TRBV6-5 to TRBJ1-1; D gene ambiguous. The CDR3 has 13 residues. The ends were cut back, 6 bases at V and 1 base at J, with 9 bases in the middle. Germline V gives CDR1 MNHEY, CDR2 SVGAGI. DNA of the CDR3: TGTGCCAGCAGCACTACTTCGAACACTGAAGCTTTCTTT. Its translation is CASSTTSNTEAFF.

The chain recombines TRBV28 with TRBJ1-1; D ambiguous. The CDR3 extends over 16 amino acids. V lost 4 bases and J lost 0, with 15 bases in between. Germline CDR1 reads MDHEN; CDR2 reads SYDVKM. The CDR3 spells CASSSKYGVMNTEAFF. In nucleotides, the CDR3 is TGTGCCAGCAGTTCGAAGTACGGGGTGATGAACACTGAAGCTTTCTTT.

J is TRBJ2-1 and V is TRBV7-3; 8 nucleotides agree with TRBD1. The CDR3 is 15 residues long. After removal of 5 bases from V and 6 bases from J, the junction contained 9 bases not matched to a gene. Germline loops: CDR1 SGHTA, CDR2 FQGTGA. CDR3 in DNA: TGTGCCAGCAGCGGTCCCGGGACAGGATTCAATGAGCAGTTCTTC. Translation: CASSGPGTGFNEQFF. The full variable domain, with the rest looked up from reference TRBV7-3 and TRBJ2-1, is GAGVSQTPSNKVTEKGKYVELRCDPISGHTALYWYRQSLGQGPEFLIYFQGTGAADDSGLPNDRFFAVRPEGSVSTLKIQRTERGDSAVYLCASSGPGTGFNEQFFGPGTRLTVL.

DNA for the CDR3: TGTGCCAGCAGTGACTTCGGGAGTTCCTATGGCTACACCTTC. This encodes CASSDFGSSYGYTF. This chain connects TRBV6-4 to TRBJ1-2; no firm D call. Germline lookup yields CDR1 MRHNA and CDR2 SNTAGT. V lost 1 base and J lost 4, with 10 bases in between. The CDR3 is made up of 14 amino acids.

The chain recombines TRBV11-2 with TRBJ2-3; tentatively, D is TRBD1 (6 bases). V was pared by 3 bases and J by 4 bases, with 14 bases between. CDR1 is SGHAT and CDR2 is FQNNGV in the germline V gene. The CDR3 totals 15 residues. This CDR3 reads CASSFSRGSSDTQYF. CDR3 coding DNA: TGTGCCAGCAGCTTCAGCAGGGGAAGCTCAGATACGCAGTATTTT.

V and J are TRBV15 and TRBJ1-4; the D gene is possibly TRBD1 (6 bases). CDR1 and CDR2 from the germline V gene are LNHNV and YYDKDF (reference sequence). The CDR3 covers 19 residues. Trimming stripped 0 bases from V and 2 bases from J, with 19 bases between. CDR3 region: CATSRDAERGASTNEKLFF. The CDR3 region has the DNA TGTGCCACCAGCAGAGATGCGGAACGGGGGGCCAGCACTAATGAAAAACTGTTTTTT.

In its sample, this clone was seen a few times. The rearrangement links TRBV11-2 to TRBJ1-6, with D possibly being TRBD1 (5 bases). The CDR3 extends over 14 amino acids. The germline V gene encodes CDR1 SGHAT and CDR2 FQNNGV. Trimming removed 0 bases at V and 7 bases at J, with 7 bases between. The CDR3 DNA reads TGTGCCAGCAGCTTAGATCCAGGGAATTCACCCCTCCACTTT. Its protein product is CASSLDPGNSPLHF.

The V gene is TRBV7-5, the J gene TRBJ2-1; TRBD1 reflects the table's D call only, with no check against the DNA. TRBV7-5 is labeled a pseudogene. The length of the CDR3 is 13 residues. The CDR3, as DNA: TGTGCCAGAGGGGCAGTCAAGTACAATGAGCAGTTCTTC. Amino acid sequence: CARGAVKYNEQFF.

This chain connects TRBV4-2 to TRBJ1-5; D may be TRBD1 (6 bases). Germline CDR1 is LGHNA and CDR2 is YNFKEQ. V gave up 0 bases and J gave up 5 bases, with 14 bases separating them. This CDR3 spans 16 amino acids. The CDR3 DNA reads TGTGCCAGCAGCCAAGATGTGGGGGCTAGGGATCAGCCCCAGCATTTT. Protein sequence: CASSQDVGARDQPQHF.

This sequence joins TRBV27 and TRBJ2-7, with TRBD1 identical over 8 bases. The V gene end was trimmed by 5 bases and the J gene end by 3 bases; junction bases not matched to a gene: 12. CDR3 length: 16 residues. Germline CDR1 MNHEY, CDR2 SMNVEV (reference sequence). For the CDR3, the DNA is TGTGCCAGCAGTAAGCTCCCCGGGACAGGAAACTACGAGCAGTACTTC. This encodes CASSKLPGTGNYEQYF.

The chain carries TRBV6-2 or TRBV6-3 and TRBJ2-3; D possibly corresponds to TRBD1 (6 bases). CDR1 MNHEY and CDR2 SVGEGT come from the germline V gene. V lost 5 bases and J 4 bases, leaving 16 bases between the germline ends. This CDR3 has 15 amino acids. CDR3 coding DNA: TGTGCCAGCAGTACCCGAGGGGGATCAGCAGATACGCAGTATTTT. It encodes CASSTRGGSADTQYF.

V is TRBV30 and J is TRBJ1-2; 7 bases map to TRBD1. With V trimmed by 4 bases and J by 3 bases, 8 bases remained unmatched. Germline values: CDR1 GTSNPN, CDR2 SVGIG (reference sequence). The CDR3 is 14 amino acids. The CDR3 bases are TGTGCCTGGACTCGACAGGGCGCCTACTATGGCTACACCTTC. This codes for CAWTRQGAYYGYTF.

The chain combines TRBV19 with TRBJ2-1; D possibly corresponds to TRBD2 (5 bases). CDR3 length: 9 residues. Germline CDR1 LNHDA, CDR2 SQIVND (reference sequence). DNA for the CDR3: TGTGCTAGCGAATGCCGCCAGTTCTTC. Translation: CASECRQFF.

The chain has TRBV5-4 and TRBJ2-5; tentative D call: TRBD2 (5 bases). Between the trimmed V and J ends, which lost 4 bases and 2 bases, there was a span of 15 bases. The CDR3 totals 15 residues. Germline CDR1 reads SGHNT; CDR2 reads YYREEE (reference sequence). CDR3 loop: CASSPALGRQETQYF. Written as DNA, the CDR3 is TGTGCCAGCAGCCCGGCCCTAGGGAGACAAGAGACCCAGTACTTC.

The V and J genes are TRBV18 and TRBJ2-7; 10 nucleotides match TRBD1. CDR1 and CDR2 from the germline V gene are KGHSH and LQKENI. This CDR3 is built from 15 residues. The trim removed 4 bases at V and 2 bases at J, leaving 5 bases unmatched. The CDR3 DNA is TGTGCCAGCTCACAGGACAGGGGGGCAACCTACGAGCAGTACTTC. It is translated as CASSQDRGATYEQYF.

V is TRBV27 and J is TRBJ2-2, with 12 bases matching TRBD2. Trimming took 2 bases from V and 5 from J; bases not matched to a gene: 6. The CDR3 covers 17 residues. Germline assignment: CDR1 MNHEY and CDR2 SMNVEV (reference sequence). Here the CDR3 DNA reads TGTGCCAGCAGTTTACTAGCGGGAGGGCCGGGAACCGGGGAGCTGTTTTTT. Protein product: CASSLLAGGPGTGELFF.